The rows below give T cell receptor beta chains drawn from one sample of a study of T cell changes during pregnancy in multiple sclerosis. TCRdb's table, derived via immunoSEQ multiplex PCR, lists solely in-frame clones and lacks some. The top ten hold roughly 0.4% of the sample, which has approximately 46,000 clones, around nine tenths seen once. This material consisted of CD4+ T cells from peripheral blood mononuclear cells, taken after pregnancy. The receptor source for this set is a female donor with multiple sclerosis, enrolled in a pregnancy study. Both conserved end residues are part of each CDR3. D genes are given only for firm matches. Size is omitted from some rows. Given values are once, few, many or a class for expanded clones.

cdr3_aa,cdr3_nt,v_call,j_call,d_call,clone_size
CASSISAGQGGQYF,TGTGCCAGTAGTATCTCCGCGGGACAGGGCGGGCAGTACTTC,TRBV19,TRBJ2-7,TRBD1,few
CASSDSPHGSSGRANINEQFF,TGTGCCAGCAGTGACTCGCCCCATGGGTCAAGCGGGAGGGCCAATATAAATGAGCAGTTCTTC,TRBV6-4,TRBJ2-1,TRBD2,NA
CASSPYRGDEKLFF,TGTGCCAGCAGTCCCTACAGGGGGGATGAAAAACTGTTTTTT,TRBV27,TRBJ1-4,TRBD1,NA
CASSRGQGGYTF,TGTGCCAGCAGTCGGGGACAGGGCGGCTACACCTTC,TRBV6-5,TRBJ1-2,TRBD1,NA
CASSLAGTSSGRANEQFF,TGTGCCAGCAGCTTAGCCGGGACCTCTAGCGGGAGGGCCAATGAGCAGTTCTTC,TRBV11-3,TRBJ2-1,TRBD2,NA
CASSLTGDGKNIQYF,TGTGCCAGCAGCCTGACAGGAGATGGCAAAAACATTCAGTACTTC,TRBV7-2,TRBJ2-4,NA,NA
CATSRGGDSSGYTF,TGTGCCACCAGCAGGGGTGGGGACTCAAGTGGCTACACCTTC,TRBV15,TRBJ1-2,NA,NA
CASSTDRQVNTEAFF,TGCGCCAGCAGCACGGACAGGCAGGTGAACACTGAAGCTTTCTTT,TRBV5-1,TRBJ1-1,TRBD1,once
CASSLGTGANQPQHF,TGTGCCAGCAGCTTAGGTACAGGGGCAAATCAGCCCCAGCATTTT,TRBV7-2,TRBJ1-5,TRBD1,NA
CASSPGLLRLGKNIQYF,TGTGCCAGCAGCCCGGGACTCTTACGGCTAGGCAAAAACATTCAGTACTTC,TRBV21-1,TRBJ2-4,NA,NA
CASSVPGKGYEQFF,TGTGCCAGCAGCGTACCAGGAAAAGGCTATGAGCAGTTCTTC,TRBV9,TRBJ2-1,NA,NA
CASSIRGRWETQYF,TGTGCCAGTAGTATTCGAGGGCGATGGGAGACCCAGTACTTC,TRBV19,TRBJ2-5,NA,NA
CSVTLQLYTDTQYF,TGCAGCGTTACCCTCCAACTATACACAGATACGCAGTATTTT,TRBV29-1,TRBJ2-3,NA,NA
CASSLGRRESGTDTQYF,TGTGCCAGCAGCTTAGGCAGACGGGAGAGCGGGACAGATACGCAGTATTTT,TRBV11-3,TRBJ2-3,NA,NA
CASSLLGQETQYF,TGTGCCAGCAGCTTGCTAGGACAAGAGACCCAGTACTTC,TRBV5-4,TRBJ2-5,NA,NA
CASSPGTSGSREQYF,TGTGCCAGCAGCCCCGGGACTAGCGGGAGTAGGGAGCAGTACTTC,TRBV6-5,TRBJ2-7,TRBD2,NA
CASSLAGGVTDTQYF,TGTGCCAGCAGTTTAGCGGGAGGAGTCACAGATACGCAGTATTTT,TRBV6-5,TRBJ2-3,TRBD2,NA
CASSFWKGQPNTEAFF,TGCGCCAGCAGCTTCTGGAAGGGGCAGCCGAACACTGAAGCTTTCTTT,TRBV5-1,TRBJ1-1,NA,once
CASRIDRVERETQYF,TGCGCCAGCAGGATAGACAGGGTCGAGAGAGAGACCCAGTACTTC,TRBV10-2,TRBJ2-5,TRBD1,NA
CASSGRLAGVSYEQYF,TGTGCCAGCAGTGGGCGGCTAGCGGGAGTTTCCTACGAGCAGTACTTC,TRBV6-1,TRBJ2-7,TRBD2,NA
CASTRTDSYEQYF,TGTGCCAGCACCCGGACAGATTCCTACGAGCAGTACTTC,TRBV6-5,TRBJ2-7,NA,NA
CASSPMRTSPYEQYF,TGTGCCAGCAGCCCCATGAGGACTAGTCCCTACGAGCAGTACTTC,TRBV7-8,TRBJ2-7,TRBD2,NA
CASSQRLAGYNEQFF,TGTGCCAGCAGCCAGAGGCTAGCGGGTTACAATGAGCAGTTCTTC,TRBV14,TRBJ2-1,TRBD2,NA
CASRFPGTGEEKLFF,TGTGCCAGTAGATTCCCTGGCACGGGGGAGGAAAAACTGTTTTTT,TRBV19,TRBJ1-4,NA,NA
CASSQTGTRLDGYTF,TGCGCCAGCAGCCAAACAGGGACAAGGCTGGATGGCTACACCTTC,TRBV4-3,TRBJ1-2,NA,NA
CSAQGKTEAFF,TGCAGTGCGCAGGGGAAAACTGAAGCTTTCTTT,TRBV20-1,TRBJ1-1,NA,few
CASSVGAVNTEAFF,TGTGCCAGCAGCGTAGGTGCGGTGAACACTGAAGCTTTCTTT,TRBV9,TRBJ1-1,NA,NA
CASSRDSSTDTQYF,TGCGCCAGCAGCCGGGACTCCAGCACAGATACGCAGTATTTT,TRBV4-3,TRBJ2-3,NA,NA
CAWSGGAKKLFF,TGTGCCTGGAGTGGGGGAGCGAAAAAACTGTTTTTT,TRBV30,TRBJ1-4,NA,NA
CASSLLGKLAKNIQYF,TGTGCCAGCAGCTTGCTCGGGAAACTAGCCAAAAACATTCAGTACTTC,TRBV5-6,TRBJ2-4,NA,once
CASNRQGANYGYTF,TGTGCCAGCAACAGACAGGGAGCTAACTATGGCTACACCTTC,TRBV6-6,TRBJ1-2,TRBD1,NA
CASSVAPGATYEQYF,TGTGCCAGCAGCGTAGCACCTGGGGCTACCTACGAGCAGTACTTC,TRBV9,TRBJ2-7,NA,NA
CASSLAVGLEATQYF,TGTGCCAGCAGCTTAGCCGTGGGACTAGAGGCAACCCAGTACTTC,TRBV7-9,TRBJ2-5,TRBD2,NA
CASSQAGTSGSDEQFF,TGTGCCAGCAGCCAAGCCGGGACTAGCGGGAGCGATGAGCAGTTCTTC,TRBV4-2,TRBJ2-1,TRBD2,NA
CASSSNSNEQFF,TGTGCCAGCAGCTCAAATAGCAATGAGCAGTTCTTC,TRBV11-3,TRBJ2-1,NA,NA
CASTYEGAMNTEAFF,TGTGCCAGCACCTATGAGGGAGCAATGAACACTGAAGCTTTCTTT,TRBV7-9,TRBJ1-1,NA,NA
CAWSALGRGTEAFF,TGTGCCTGGAGTGCCCTGGGGCGGGGCACTGAAGCTTTCTTT,TRBV30,TRBJ1-1,NA,medium-sized
CASTFLGQGGYGYTF,TGTGCCAGTACTTTCCTCGGACAGGGGGGCTATGGCTACACCTTC,TRBV19,TRBJ1-2,TRBD1,NA
CASSPSVGGQPQHF,TGCGCCAGCAGCCCCTCGGTCGGGGGTCAGCCCCAGCATTTT,TRBV5-1,TRBJ1-5,NA,NA
CASSRLVSGSGTGELFF,TGTGCCAGCAGCCGCTTAGTATCGGGATCAGGCACCGGGGAGCTGTTTTTT,TRBV7-9,TRBJ2-2,NA,NA